Each of the 17 T cell receptor beta chains below was sequenced from the same sample in a study of tissue T cells after allogeneic stem cell transplantation. Sequenced by immunoSEQ multiplex PCR; TCRdb stores in-frame clones only, minus some. The table has 8,000 or so clones, over 45% seen once. The time point is: mouse harvest day 7 after allogeneic transplant. Tail vein injection delivered 10^7 T-cell-depleted bone marrow cells and 10^6 splenic CD5+ T cells. The sample comprised gut tissue. The receptors derive from a female BALB/c mouse given C57BL/6 T cells with graft-versus-host disease after an allogeneic hematopoietic cell transplant.

Regarding this clone: The genes and germline here are from mouse. Sequencing ends 1 residue short of the CDR3 end; the germline J gene provides the rest. The V and J genes are TRBV19 and TRBJ2-5; D gene unclear. V lost 1 base and J lost 4, with 7 bases in between. The CDR3 totals 13 residues. CDR1 FNHDT and CDR2 SITEND come from the germline V gene (reference sequence). The part of the CDR3 DNA that was read is TGTGCCAGCAGTATAAACCCGGAAGACACCCAGTAC. It yields the protein CASSINPEDTQY. The whole CDR3 protein is CASSINPEDTQYF.

The sample holds a few counts of this clone. The genes are named according to mouse. Sequencing ends 1 residue short of the CDR3 end; the germline J gene provides the rest. The V gene is TRBV26, the J gene TRBJ2-3; 8 nucleotides align to TRBD1. CDR1 and CDR2 (germline): KGHPV, FQNQEV (reference sequence). The V gene end was trimmed by 4 bases and the J gene end by 3 bases; junction bases not matched to a gene: 3. The CDR3 contains 14 residues. CDR3: CASSRRGRAETLYF. CDR3 DNA (partial): TGTGCCAGCAGTCGCAGGGGGCGAGCAGAAACGCTGTAT.

This clone was counted once. Each gene name is a mouse one. The CDR3 end lies 1 residue beyond the end of the read and is filled in from the germline J gene. The genes are TRBV26 and TRBJ1-6; tentatively, D is TRBD1 (6 bases). TRBJ1-6 is recorded as an ORF, its role being uncertain. This CDR3 region has 15 residues. CDR1 is KGHPV, CDR2 FQNQEV, per germline (reference sequence). The V gene lost 6 bases and the J gene lost 1 base, with 10 bases spanning the gap. The CDR3 loop reads CASRRDISYNSPLYF. Incomplete CDR3 DNA: TGTGCCAGCAGGAGGGACATATCCTATAATTCGCCCCTCTAC.

This clone qualifies as large. Gene and germline names: mouse. Coverage ceases 1 residue before the CDR3 finishes, and the germline J gene fills in the end. V is TRBV19 and J is TRBJ2-1, with 7 bases that match TRBD2. The CDR3 consists of 15 residues. Unmatched junction bases numbered 4, after V lost 3 bases and J lost 1 base. The germline CDR1 and CDR2 sequences are FNHDT and SITEND (reference sequence). The CDR3 region is CASSNTGVNYAEQFF. The CDR3 bases that were read are TGTGCCAGCAGTAATACTGGGGTGAACTATGCTGAGCAGTTC.

In the case of this clone: Gene names follow the mouse nomenclature. From the germline J gene comes the end of the CDR3, since the read stops 1 residue before it. Other DNA sequences in the sample encode the same CDR3. The chain links TRBV3 to TRBJ1-5, with a possible D match to TRBD1 (6 bases). The V end was cut by 3 bases, the J end by 4 bases, with 7 bases between. This CDR3 is 13 amino acids long. Germline V lookup: CDR1 SNHLY, CDR2 FYNGKV (reference sequence). The CDR3 DNA, read in part, is TGTGCCAGCAGCTTGGGACAAAACCAGGCTCCGCTT. This codes for CASSLGQNQAPL. The CDR3 in its entirety is CASSLGQNQAPLF.

As to this clone: Genes here carry mouse names. The read terminates 1 residue ahead of where the CDR3 ends, so the germline J gene completes it. The chain employs TRBV13-2 and TRBJ1-3, with TRBD1 matching 8 bases. The V gene end was trimmed by 0 bases and the J gene end by 0 bases; junction bases not matched to a gene: 5. The CDR3 runs to 17 residues. CDR1 and CDR2 (germline): NNHNN, SYGAGS (reference sequence). The CDR3 is CASGDEDREDSGNTLYF. The part of the CDR3 DNA that was read is TGTGCCAGCGGTGATGAGGACAGGGAGGATTCTGGAAATACGCTCTAT.

As regards this clone: Mouse germline and gene names are used. The CDR3 end lies 1 residue beyond the end of the read and is filled in from the germline J gene. This chain joins TRBV3 and TRBJ2-3; 7 bases line up with TRBD2. The CDR3 is made up of 12 amino acids. After removal of 8 bases from V and 1 base from J, the junction contained 0 bases not matched to a gene. The V gene's germline CDR1 is SNHLY and CDR2 FYNGKV (reference sequence). The part of the CDR3 DNA that was read is TGTGCCAGCGGGACTGGTGCAGAAACGCTGTAT. Translating it yields CASGTGAETLY. The CDR3 in full is CASGTGAETLYF.

This clone occurred once. The gene names given are mouse names. The DNA ends 1 residue before the CDR3 does, and the rest of the CDR3 is filled in from the germline J gene. The genes are TRBV3 and TRBJ1-2, with D unclear. CDR1 SNHLY and CDR2 FYNGKV come from the germline V gene (reference sequence). The CDR3 runs 13 residues. Trimming took off 3 bases at V and 0 bases at J, with 5 bases between the two ends. The covered CDR3 bases are TGTGCCAGCAGCTTTACAGCAAACTCCGACTACACC. This gives the protein CASSFTANSDYT. The full CDR3 protein reads CASSFTANSDYTF.

Remarks on this clone: Gene labels here are mouse ones. The CDR3 end falls 1 residue outside the read, so it is completed with the germline J gene. The chain is built from TRBV19 and TRBJ2-7; D not resolved. Germline-derived CDR1 and CDR2 are FNHDT and SITEND (reference sequence). The CDR3 sequence is 10 residues long. Trimming took off 6 bases at V and 6 bases at J, with 7 bases between the two ends. The CDR3 spells CASMGGEQYF. The sequenced CDR3 bases are TGTGCCAGCATGGGAGGTGAACAGTAC.

This clone came up a few times. Genes and germline are mouse. The covered CDR3 bases are TGCTCCAGCAGTCAAGGACTGGGGGGCGGCCTTAACCAAGACACCCAGTAC. Its protein product is CSSSQGLGGGLNQDTQY. The full CDR3 reads CSSSQGLGGGLNQDTQYF. The chain couples TRBV23 to TRBJ2-5; whether TRBD2, the table's D call, matches the DNA was not checked. The read ends 1 residue early relative to the CDR3; the germline J gene fills the gap. Germline CDR1 KGHTA, CDR2 FQNQQP. This CDR3 contains 18 residues.

On this clone itself: Gene names refer to mouse genes. The read ends 1 residue shy of where the CDR3 ends; the end is completed using the germline J gene. The gene calls are TRBV23 and TRBJ2-3; TRBD1 is the table's D call and was not checked against the DNA. The CDR3 extends over 14 amino acids. Germline V CDR1 and CDR2: KGHTA, FQNQQP. The sequenced part of the CDR3 DNA is TGCTCCAGCAGGGGGACAGGGGGCACAGAAACGCTGTAT. This sequence encodes CSSRGTGGTETLY. The entire CDR3 is CSSRGTGGTETLYF.

With regard to this clone: The gene symbols are mouse symbols. The read finishes 1 residue shy of the CDR3 end, and the germline J gene is used to complete it. This chain links TRBV12-1 with TRBJ2-4, with 8 bases identical to TRBD1. The CDR3 has 14 amino acids. V dropped 4 bases and J dropped 6; count of bases not matched to a gene: 8. The germline V gene has CDR1 SGHSN and CDR2 HYEKVE. Partial CDR3 DNA: TGTGCCAGCTCCCTGCAGGGGGCGAGGAACACCTTGTAC. Protein sequence: CASSLQGARNTLY. The CDR3 in its entirety is CASSLQGARNTLYF.

A word on this clone: All gene names here are mouse names. The part of the CDR3 DNA that was read is TGTGCCAGCAGTCTTTCCCGACAGATTTCCAACGAAAGATTATTT. Its translation: CASSLSRQISNERLF. The full CDR3 is CASSLSRQISNERLFF. The V gene is TRBV26, the J gene TRBJ1-4; tentative D call: TRBD1 (5 bases). With the read ending 1 residue before the CDR3 end, the germline J gene is used to fill in that end. The V gene's germline CDR1 is KGHPV and CDR2 FQNQEV (reference sequence). There are 16 residues in the CDR3. V dropped 3 bases and J dropped 0 bases, with 11 bases sitting between them.

As for this clone: The gene names here belong to mouse. The CDR3 end is not reached by the read, which stops 1 residue before it; the germline J gene fills it in. The genes are TRBV12-2 and TRBJ2-3; 11 positions agree with TRBD2. The germline V gene encodes CDR1 SGHLS and CDR2 HYDKME. V shed 1 base and J 4 bases; nucleotides not matched to a gene: 3. This CDR3 has 15 residues. This chain's CDR3 is CASSLDWGGSETLYF. The sequenced CDR3 bases are TGTGCCAGCTCTCTAGACTGGGGGGGATCAGAAACGCTGTAT.

Note on this clone: Gene names are mouse gene names. The CDR3 extends 1 residue past the end of the read, so its final part is completed from the germline J gene. The chain uses TRBV19 and TRBJ1-4, with 12 bases fitting TRBD1. V lost 6 bases, J lost 8 bases, and 8 bases stayed unmatched. The CDR3 has 15 residues. Germline lookup yields CDR1 FNHDT and CDR2 SITEND (reference sequence). The sequenced part of the CDR3 DNA is TGTGCCAGCACCCGGGACAGGGGGCAGGGAGAAAGATTATTT. This sequence encodes CASTRDRGQGERLF. The entire CDR3 is CASTRDRGQGERLFF.

Turning to this clone: Germline and genes here are mouse. The CDR3 end is not reached by the read, which stops 1 residue before it; the germline J gene fills it in. J is TRBJ1-3 and V is TRBV26, with TRBD1 identical over 8 bases. Looked up from germline, CDR1 is KGHPV and CDR2 is FQNQEV (reference sequence). The trim removed 4 bases at V and 0 bases at J, leaving 2 bases unmatched. This CDR3 is 15 amino acids long. CDR3 DNA, as far as it was read: TGTGCCAGCAGTCGACAGGGGAATTCTGGAAATACGCTCTAT. This codes for CASSRQGNSGNTLY. The complete CDR3 sequence is CASSRQGNSGNTLYF.

This clone was detected only a few times. Mouse gene names and germline throughout. The read comes to an end 1 residue before the CDR3 does, leaving the germline J gene to fill in the end. V is TRBV24 and J is TRBJ1-3; no clear D gene. The CDR3 covers 15 residues. Germline CDR1 and CDR2: KGHTA and FRNEEI. V lost 0 bases and J 0 bases, leaving 6 bases between the germline ends. Incomplete CDR3 DNA: TGTGCCAGCAGTCTGTATGGGCTTTCTGGAAATACGCTCTAT. It specifies CASSLYGLSGNTLY. The full CDR3 reads CASSLYGLSGNTLYF.